Each of the 30 T cell receptor beta chains below was sequenced from the same sample in a study of cytomegalovirus exposure and HLA in healthy donors. It was with 60 Vbeta and 13 Jbeta primers that the PCR ran. Data came from immunoSEQ multiplex PCR; TCRdb stores just in-frame clones and leaves some out. The table lists about 92,000 clones, 60% to 85% of them singletons. The material sequenced was PBMCs. Source of these receptors: a man between 50 and 59 years old in good health and CMV-seropositive.

The chain carries TRBV6-5 and TRBJ2-4; 11 bases match TRBD2. The V gene's germline CDR1 is MNHEY and CDR2 SVGAGI. V gave up 6 bases and J gave up 9 bases; unmatched junction bases: 10. The CDR3 length is 15 residues. The CDR3: CASSPTSGAGGIQYF. In nucleotides, the CDR3 is TGTGCCAGCAGCCCGACTAGCGGGGCGGGAGGCATTCAGTACTTC.

This clone was seen only once. One junction end does not reproduce the germline sequence, and a read error may be involved. This chain links TRBV19 with TRBJ1-2, with TRBD1 as a possible D gene (5 bases). Germline-derived CDR1 and CDR2 are LNHDA and SQIVND (reference sequence). The CDR3 is made up of 14 amino acids. The CDR3 DNA follows: TGTGCCAGTAGTATTTTAGGGGCTAACTATGGCTACCCCTTC. It codes for CASSILGANYGYPF.

V usage is TRBV27 and J usage is TRBJ1-6; D not certain. Trimming left V 7 bases short and J 7 bases short, with 11 bases between. The CDR3 sequence is 13 residues long. Per germline, CDR1 MNHEY and CDR2 SMNVEV (reference sequence). The CDR3 region is CASNLARNSPLHF. The CDR3, as DNA: TGTGCCAGCAACCTCGCTAGGAATTCACCCCTCCACTTT.

Only one count was recorded for this clone. This chain uses TRBV9 with TRBJ1-3, with 8 bases that match TRBD1. The germline V gene has CDR1 SGDLS and CDR2 YYNGEE. The CDR3 runs to 14 residues. V shed 3 bases, J shed 2 bases, and the junction held 1 base outside the gene matches. As DNA, the CDR3 is TGTGCCAGCAGCGGACAGGGGACTGGAAACACCATATATTTT. It codes for CASSGQGTGNTIYF.

The CDR3 DNA reads TGTGCCAGCTCACCACCCAACTATGCAACTAATGAAAAACTGTTTTTT. It translates to CASSPPNYATNEKLFF. The chain couples TRBV18 to TRBJ1-4; no clear D. The CDR3 length is 16 residues. The ends were cut back, 0 bases at V and 0 bases at J, with 8 bases in the middle. CDR1 is KGHSH and CDR2 is LQKENI in the germline V gene.

The chain joins TRBV7-2 to TRBJ2-3; a weak D match, TRBD2 (6 bases). The CDR3 loop spans 12 amino acids. The germline CDR1 and CDR2 sequences are SGHTA and FQGNSA. V was shortened by 5 bases and J by 7 bases, with 10 bases between the two germline ends. The CDR3 region has the DNA TGTGCCAGCAGCAACCGGGAGTATACGCAGTATTTT. The encoded protein is CASSNREYTQYF.

V usage is TRBV2 and J usage is TRBJ1-6, with 8 nucleotides matching TRBD1. V shed 8 bases, J shed 10 bases, and the junction held 10 bases outside the gene matches. Germline assignment: CDR1 SNHLY and CDR2 FYNNEI. The CDR3 runs 14 residues. The CDR3 loop is CASGQTGARSPLHF. The CDR3 DNA reads TGTGCCAGCGGCCAGACAGGGGCTCGCTCACCCCTCCACTTT.

Details on this clone: Its ends do not fully match the called genes, so a read error is possible. V usage is TRBV7-9 and J usage is TRBJ1-5; 10 bases are a match to TRBD1. CDR1 is SEHNR, CDR2 FQNEAQ, per germline (reference sequence). This CDR3 contains 18 residues. CDR3 in DNA: TGTTCCAGCAGCTCACCCGGGACAGGGGCCGGGCCCAATCAGCCCCAGCATTTT. As protein: CSSSSPGTGAGPNQPQHF.

Remarks on this clone: Its ends do not fully match the called genes, so a read error is possible. The V and J genes are TRBV6-1 and TRBJ1-5, with TRBD1 identical over 7 bases. This CDR3 has 15 residues. The germline gives CDR1 MNHNS, CDR2 SASEGT. The CDR3 sequence is CASSDSRGLRQPQNF. CDR3 in DNA: TGTGCCAGCAGTGATAGTAGGGGGCTCAGGCAGCCCCAGAATTTT.

The V call is TRBV27, the J call TRBJ1-6; D is uncertain. The CDR3 sequence is 15 residues long. Germline CDR1 reads MNHEY; CDR2 reads SMNVEV (reference sequence). Trimming removed 3 bases from V and 6 bases from J, with 12 bases in between. CDR3 loop: CASSLRPEANSPLHF. DNA of the CDR3: TGTGCCAGCAGTTTGCGGCCCGAAGCTAATTCACCCCTCCACTTT.

The CDR3 spells CASSKALGRQETQYF. The CDR3 DNA is TGTGCCAGTAGTAAGGCCCTGGGGCGGCAAGAGACCCAGTACTTC. The chain is built from TRBV19 and TRBJ2-5, with D possibly TRBD1 on 5 matching bases. Germline-derived CDR1 and CDR2 are LNHDA and SQIVND (reference sequence). The CDR3 loop spans 15 amino acids. The V and J ends lost 4 bases and 2 bases respectively, with 14 bases between them.

V is TRBV6-5 and J is TRBJ2-7; 11 bases align to TRBD2. Germline V gene sequence: CDR1 MNHEY, CDR2 SVGAGI. This CDR3 has 14 amino acids. The V and J ends lost 6 bases and 3 bases, in that order; junction bases with no gene match: 4. CDR3 DNA sequence: TGTGCCAGCAGGATAGCGGGGGGGGTCTACGAGCAGTACTTC. Its protein is CASRIAGGVYEQYF.

As regards this clone: Relative to the germline gene, one junction end is altered; a read error may explain this. The V call is TRBV30, the J call TRBJ2-3; TRBD2 matches at 9 bases. The CDR3 loop spans 12 amino acids. Germline lookup yields CDR1 GTSNPN and CDR2 SVGIG (reference sequence). This chain's CDR3 is CVCSGGQYTQYF. DNA for the CDR3: TGCGTCTGTAGCGGGGGACAATATACGCAGTATTTT.

The V gene is TRBV5-1, the J gene TRBJ2-1, with 8 bases aligning to TRBD2. Per the germline V gene, CDR1 is SGHRS and CDR2 is YFSETQ. V lost 6 bases to trimming and J lost 0 bases; unmatched junction nucleotides: 2. This CDR3 comprises 14 residues. CDR3 region: CASKSGGSYNEQFF. CDR3 DNA: TGCGCCAGCAAAAGCGGGGGCTCCTACAATGAGCAGTTCTTC. Based on the CDR3 plus reference TRBV5-1 and TRBJ2-1, the full variable domain is KAGVTQTPRYLIKTRGQQVTLSCSPISGHRSVSWYQQTPGQGLQFLFEYFSETQRNKGNFPGRFSGRQFSNSRSEMNVSTLELGDSALYLCASKSGGSYNEQFFGPGTRLTVL.

Only a few counts were recorded for this clone. One end of the junction is discordant with germline, which a read error may explain. The DNA for the CDR3 is TGCGCCAGCAGCCAAGGCGGACATTCACCCCTCAACTTT. It codes for CASSQGGHSPLNF. This chain connects TRBV4-3 to TRBJ1-6; D possibly corresponds to TRBD1 (5 bases). The CDR3 spans 13 residues. Per germline, CDR1 LGHNA and CDR2 YSLEER.

V gene TRBV5-4 combines with J gene TRBJ2-7; 9 positions agree with TRBD1. The CDR3 contains 15 residues. J lost 2 bases, V lost 4 bases, and 7 bases had no gene match. CDR1 and CDR2 (germline): SGHNT, YYREEE (reference sequence). For the CDR3, the DNA is TGTGCCAGCAGCCTCGGGACAGGGAGCCCCTACGAGCAGTACTTC. Translated: CASSLGTGSPYEQYF.

The genes are TRBV18 and TRBJ1-2; D is unclear. The germline V gene has CDR1 KGHSH and CDR2 LQKENI. V lost 3 bases to trimming and J lost 1 base, with 15 bases between them. This CDR3 contains 16 residues. CDR3 in DNA: TGTGCCAGCTCACCGGGAGACGGATTAATTAACTATGGCTACACCTTC. It yields the protein CASSPGDGLINYGYTF.

This chain links TRBV7-2 with TRBJ1-1; D not resolved. Trimming pared 5 bases from V and 1 base from J, leaving 8 bases between. CDR1 and CDR2 (germline): SGHTA, FQGNSA. The length of the CDR3 is 13 residues. Here the CDR3 reads CASSHKRNTEAFF. CDR3 coding DNA: TGTGCCAGCAGCCACAAGCGGAACACTGAAGCTTTCTTT.

Details on this clone: The sample holds other DNA sequences that translate to the same CDR3. This chain uses TRBV28 with TRBJ1-1; D is uncertain. Germline assignment: CDR1 MDHEN and CDR2 SYDVKM. The V gene lost 3 bases and the J gene lost 3 bases, with 5 bases spanning the gap. CDR3 length: 12 amino acids. The CDR3 reads CASSLSYTEAFF. CDR3 nucleotide sequence: TGTGCCAGCAGTTTGTCCTACACTGAAGCTTTCTTT.

V and J are TRBV29-1 and TRBJ1-1; the match to TRBD1 covers 7 bases. The ends lost 7 bases at V and 4 bases at J; junction bases unmatched: 9. CDR1 SQVTM and CDR2 ANQGSEA come from the germline V gene. The CDR3 consists of 13 residues. CDR3 nucleotide sequence: TGCAGCGCCTCACAGGGGATGCCCACTGAAGCTTTCTTT. This encodes CSASQGMPTEAFF.

The rearrangement links TRBV7-9 to TRBJ1-6, with TRBD1 identical over 7 bases. Germline loops: CDR1 SEHNR, CDR2 FQNEAQ (reference sequence). Germline trimming cut 5 bases from V and 11 bases from J; bases unmatched to any gene: 12. The CDR3 is made up of 15 amino acids. The CDR3, as DNA: TGTGCCAGCAGCAATCCTCAATTGACAGGGACACCCCTCCACTTT. This encodes CASSNPQLTGTPLHF.

The chain joins TRBV29-1 to TRBJ2-1; 7 nucleotides agree with TRBD2. This CDR3 is 12 amino acids long. The J segment lost 5 bases and the V segment lost 5 bases, leaving 3 bases of the junction unmatched. Looked up from germline, CDR1 is SQVTM and CDR2 is ANQGSEA. CDR3 sequence (DNA): TGCAGCGTTTTACTAGCGCACAATGAGCAGTTCTTC. Its translation: CSVLLAHNEQFF.

This clone was counted a few times. This chain links TRBV5-6 with TRBJ2-7; D is possibly TRBD1 (6 bases). Deletions cut 1 base from V and 0 bases from J, with 8 bases between. CDR3 length equals 14 residues. The germline gives CDR1 SGHDT, CDR2 YYEEEE. In DNA, the CDR3 is TGTGCCAGCAGCTTGACAGGGAGCTCCTACGAGCAGTACTTC. Protein: CASSLTGSSYEQYF.

This clone showed up just a few times. This chain uses TRBV25-1 with TRBJ2-1; D is unresolved. The CDR3 has 15 amino acids. CDR1 is MGHDK and CDR2 is SYGVNS in the germline V gene. The V end was cut by 5 bases, the J end by 7 bases, with 18 bases between. The CDR3 bases are TGTGCCAGCAGTAATGCTGGGTCCCTCGGGAATGAGCAGTTCTTC. Protein: CASSNAGSLGNEQFF.

The CDR3 is CASSELSSSSTDTQYF. The CDR3 DNA follows: TGTGCCAGCAGTGAGCTCTCTAGCAGCTCCACAGATACGCAGTATTTT. The genes are TRBV2 and TRBJ2-3; possibly TRBD2 for D (5 bases). In germline, CDR1 is SNHLY, CDR2 FYNNEI. This CDR3 region has 16 residues. V lost 3 bases to trimming and J lost 2 bases, with 15 bases between them. The whole variable domain, filled in from reference TRBV2 and TRBJ2-3, reads EPEVTQTPSHQVTQMGQEVILRCVPISNHLYFYWYRQILGQKVEFLVSFYNNEISEKSEIFDDQFSVERPDGSNFTLKIRSTKLEDSAMYFCASSELSSSSTDTQYFGPGTRLTVL.

V and J are TRBV7-9 and TRBJ1-1; TRBD1 agrees at 8 bases. This CDR3 has 13 amino acids. Germline V gene sequence: CDR1 SEHNR, CDR2 FQNEAQ (reference sequence). V shed 5 bases, J shed 4 bases, and the junction held 3 bases outside the gene matches. The CDR3 nucleotides are TGTGCCAGCAGCGGCAGGGGGCCCACTGAAGCTTTCTTT. It yields the protein CASSGRGPTEAFF.

This rearrangement joins TRBV18 to TRBJ1-5; TRBD1 might be the D (6 bases). This CDR3 spans 13 amino acids. Germline assignment: CDR1 KGHSH and CDR2 LQKENI. The ends were cut back, 2 bases at V and 6 bases at J, with 8 bases in the middle. CDR3 DNA: TGTGCCAGCTCACCAGGGGGCGGTCAGCCCCAGCATTTT. This translates into CASSPGGGQPQHF.

V and J are TRBV18 and TRBJ1-1; 7 bases align to TRBD1. The CDR3 has 16 amino acids. The germline V gene has CDR1 KGHSH and CDR2 LQKENI. Trimming removed 4 bases from V and 4 bases from J; junction bases left unmatched: 12. CDR3 residues: CASSQAGAQGGTEAFF. The CDR3 DNA reads as TGTGCCAGCTCACAGGCAGGGGCCCAGGGGGGCACTGAAGCTTTCTTT.

The J gene is TRBJ2-5, the V gene TRBV6-5; perhaps TRBD2 as D (5 bases). Germline loops: CDR1 MNHEY, CDR2 SVGAGI. The ends were cut back, 6 bases at V and 5 bases at J, with 13 bases in the middle. The CDR3 sequence is 13 residues long. This CDR3 reads CASRKADVETQYF. The CDR3 DNA follows: TGTGCCAGCAGGAAAGCGGACGTGGAGACCCAGTACTTC.

The chain employs TRBV21-1 and TRBJ1-1; whether TRBD1, the table's D call, matches the DNA was not checked. TRBV21-1 is designated a pseudogene. CDR3 size: 12 residues. CDR3 sequence (DNA): TGTGCCAGCAGCACCCGGACAGGGTACGCTTTCTTT. It codes for CASSTRTGYAFF.